The 10 T cell receptor beta chains given below trace back to one sample, sequenced in a study of blood T cell repertoires in COVID-19. This table comes from immunoSEQ multiplex PCR, and its TCRdb copy is limited to in-frame clones, with some not included. Of about 340,000 clones in the sample, 86% were seen once. Sequencing was carried out using PBMCs or T cells enriched from blood (not recorded which). The receptor source for this set is a woman in her forties with acute COVID-19.

This sequence joins TRBV18 and TRBJ1-2; 8 bases are a match to TRBD1. Germline assignment: CDR1 KGHSH and CDR2 LQKENI. After removal of 3 bases from V and 8 bases from J, the junction contained 5 bases not matched to a gene. The CDR3 length is 13 residues. The CDR3 DNA sequence: TGTGCCAGCTCACCCCAGGGGGCGCCCGGCTACACCTTC. It encodes CASSPQGAPGYTF.

This chain connects TRBV7-6 to TRBJ2-1; the match to TRBD1 covers 9 bases. J lost 7 bases, V lost 8 bases, and 12 bases had no gene match. Germline assignment: CDR1 SGHVS and CDR2 FNYEAQ. The CDR3 has 15 amino acids. The CDR3 sequence: CASRPGTGSLNEQFF. The CDR3 DNA is TGTGCCAGCCGCCCAGGGACAGGGTCATTGAATGAGCAGTTCTTC.

The V and J genes are TRBV19 and TRBJ2-1, with TRBD2 matching over 7 bases. The CDR3 is 15 residues long. Trimming removed 4 bases from V and 7 bases from J; junction bases left unmatched: 10. Germline CDR1 LNHDA, CDR2 SQIVND (reference sequence). The CDR3, as DNA: TGTGCCAGTAGTAGAGGGCGGGGGAATACTAATGAGCAGTTCTTC. Its translation is CASSRGRGNTNEQFF. Drawing the rest from reference TRBV19 and TRBJ2-1, the complete variable domain is DGGITQSPKYLFRKEGQNVTLSCEQNLNHDAMYWYRQDPGQGLRLIYYSQIVNDFQKGDIAEGYSVSREKKESFPLTVTSAQKNPTAFYLCASSRGRGNTNEQFFGPGTRLTVL.

This clone was recorded once. The rearrangement joins TRBV7-9 to TRBJ2-2; D is unclear. CDR1 and CDR2 (germline): SEHNR, FQNEAQ (reference sequence). Trimming removed 0 bases at V and 8 bases at J, with 7 bases between. This CDR3 region has 13 residues. CDR3 in amino acids: CASSLAQLGELFF. The CDR3, as DNA: TGTGCCAGCAGCTTAGCGCAGTTGGGGGAGCTGTTTTTT.

This chain uses TRBV19 with TRBJ1-5; TRBD1 is a possible D gene (5 bases). The V end was cut by 7 bases, the J end by 6 bases, with 13 bases between. Germline V CDR1 and CDR2: LNHDA, SQIVND (reference sequence). CDR3 length: 13 residues. The CDR3 reads CASIARVGQPQHF. For the CDR3, the DNA is TGTGCCAGTATAGCCAGGGTAGGTCAGCCCCAGCATTTT.

This chain links TRBV28 with TRBJ2-6, with D tentatively TRBD1 (6 bases). In germline, CDR1 is MDHEN, CDR2 SYDVKM. The V and J ends lost 6 bases and 4 bases respectively, with 13 bases between them. This CDR3 comprises 15 residues. The CDR3 DNA sequence: TGTGCCAGCAGCCACCGACAGGTCGGGGCCAACGTCCTGACTTTC. Its translation is CASSHRQVGANVLTF.

The chain links TRBV21-1 to TRBJ2-2; the table's D call of TRBD2 was not tested on the DNA. TRBV21-1 is listed as a pseudogene. CDR3 length: 12 residues. The DNA for the CDR3 is TGTGCCAGGTTGAGGAACACCGGGGAGCTGTTTTTT. It is translated as CARLRNTGELFF.

The rearrangement links TRBV7-2 to TRBJ1-5; TRBD1 aligns across 9 bases. Per germline, CDR1 SGHTA and CDR2 FQGNSA. This CDR3 spans 15 amino acids. V lost 5 bases, J lost 9 bases, and 11 bases stayed unmatched. The CDR3 loop is CASSIGQGLYGPQHF. The CDR3 region has the DNA TGTGCCAGCAGCATTGGACAGGGGCTTTACGGGCCCCAGCATTTT.

This sequence joins TRBV14 and TRBJ2-6, with TRBD1 matching over 9 bases. There are 19 residues in the CDR3. The trim removed 3 bases at V and 0 bases at J, leaving 9 bases unmatched. Germline assignment: CDR1 SGHDN and CDR2 FVKESK. CDR3 region: CASSHTRDRDSSGANVLTF. The CDR3 region has the DNA TGTGCCAGCAGCCATACACGGGACAGGGACTCCTCTGGGGCCAACGTCCTGACTTTC. The whole variable domain, filled in from reference TRBV14 and TRBJ2-6, reads EAGVTQFPSHSVIEKGQTVTLRCDPISGHDNLYWYRRVMGKEIKFLLHFVKESKQDESGMPNNRFLAERTGGTYSTLKVQPAELEDSGVYFCASSHTRDRDSSGANVLTFGAGSRLTVL.

The rearrangement joins TRBV7-9 to TRBJ1-1, with TRBD1 as a possible D gene (6 bases). The CDR3 loop spans 15 amino acids. Trimming left V 0 bases short and J 4 bases short, with 12 bases between. Germline V gives CDR1 SEHNR, CDR2 FQNEAQ (reference sequence). CDR3 protein: CASSLAGGLGTEAFF. Written as DNA, the CDR3 is TGTGCCAGCAGCTTAGCGGGGGGGCTCGGCACTGAAGCTTTCTTT.